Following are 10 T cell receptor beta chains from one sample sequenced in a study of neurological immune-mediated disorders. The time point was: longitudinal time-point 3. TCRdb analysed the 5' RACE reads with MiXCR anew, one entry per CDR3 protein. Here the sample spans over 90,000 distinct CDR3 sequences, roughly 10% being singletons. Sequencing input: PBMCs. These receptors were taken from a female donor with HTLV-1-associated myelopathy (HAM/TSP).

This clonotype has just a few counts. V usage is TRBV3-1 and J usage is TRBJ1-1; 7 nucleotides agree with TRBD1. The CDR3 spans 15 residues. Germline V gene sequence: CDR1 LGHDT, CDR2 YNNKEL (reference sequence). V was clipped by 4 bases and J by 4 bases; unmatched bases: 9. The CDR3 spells CASSPRGGTGTEAFF. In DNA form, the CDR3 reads TGTGCCAGCAGCCCCCGAGGGGGCACGGGCACTGAAGCTTTCTTT. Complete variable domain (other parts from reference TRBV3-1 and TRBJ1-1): DTAVSQTPKYLVTQMGNDKSIKCEQNLGHDTMYWYKQDSKKFLKIMFSYNNKELIINETVPNRFSPKSPDKAHLNLHINSLELGDSAVYFCASSPRGGTGTEAFFGQGTRLTVV.

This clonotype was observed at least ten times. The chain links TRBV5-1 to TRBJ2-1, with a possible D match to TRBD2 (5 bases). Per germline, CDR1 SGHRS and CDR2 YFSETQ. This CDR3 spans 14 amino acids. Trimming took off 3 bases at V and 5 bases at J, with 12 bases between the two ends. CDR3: CASSSSGLDNEQFF. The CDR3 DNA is TGCGCCAGCAGCTCGAGCGGCCTAGACAATGAGCAGTTCTTC.

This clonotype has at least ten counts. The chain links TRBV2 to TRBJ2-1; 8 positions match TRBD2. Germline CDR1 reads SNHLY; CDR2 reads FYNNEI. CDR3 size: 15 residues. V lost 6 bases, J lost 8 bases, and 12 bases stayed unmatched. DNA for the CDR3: TGTGCCAGCAGGGCGACAGTTAGCGGGATCGATGAGCAGTTCTTC. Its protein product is CASRATVSGIDEQFF.

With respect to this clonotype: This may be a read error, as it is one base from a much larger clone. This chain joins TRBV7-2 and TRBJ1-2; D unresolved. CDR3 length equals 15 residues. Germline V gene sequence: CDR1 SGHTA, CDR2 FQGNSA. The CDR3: CVSSPTAGFNYGYTF. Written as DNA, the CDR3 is TGTGTCAGCAGCCCTACGGCCGGGTTTAACTATGGCTACACCTTC.

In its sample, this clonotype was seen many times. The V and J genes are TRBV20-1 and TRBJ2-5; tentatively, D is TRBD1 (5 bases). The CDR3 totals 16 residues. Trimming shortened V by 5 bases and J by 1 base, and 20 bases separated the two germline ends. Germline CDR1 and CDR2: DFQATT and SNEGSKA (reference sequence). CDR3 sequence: CSAGQLDKTLQETQYF. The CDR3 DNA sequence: TGCAGTGCTGGGCAATTGGACAAGACACTCCAAGAGACCCAGTACTTC.

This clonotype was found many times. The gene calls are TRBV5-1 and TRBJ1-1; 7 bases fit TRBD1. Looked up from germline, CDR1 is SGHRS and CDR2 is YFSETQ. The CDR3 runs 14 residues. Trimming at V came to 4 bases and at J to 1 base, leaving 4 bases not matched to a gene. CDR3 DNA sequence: TGCGCCAGCAGCCGGGACAGAACGAACACTGAAGCTTTCTTT. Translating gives CASSRDRTNTEAFF. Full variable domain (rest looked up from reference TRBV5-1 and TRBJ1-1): KAGVTQTPRYLIKTRGQQVTLSCSPISGHRSVSWYQQTPGQGLQFLFEYFSETQRNKGNFPGRFSGRQFSNSRSEMNVSTLELGDSALYLCASSRDRTNTEAFFGQGTRLTVV.

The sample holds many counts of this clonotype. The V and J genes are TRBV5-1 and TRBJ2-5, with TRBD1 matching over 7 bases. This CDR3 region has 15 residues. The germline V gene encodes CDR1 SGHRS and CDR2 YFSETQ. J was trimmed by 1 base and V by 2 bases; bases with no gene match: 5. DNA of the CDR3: TGCGCCAGCAGCTTAGTGGGACAGTTCCAAGAGACCCAGTACTTC. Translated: CASSLVGQFQETQYF.

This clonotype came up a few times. In DNA form, the CDR3 reads TGCAGTGCTCCGCAACGCACTAGCGGGCAGTTCTTC. Its translation: CSAPQRTSGQFF. This chain links TRBV20-1 with TRBJ2-1; 8 positions match TRBD2. Looked up from germline, CDR1 is DFQATT and CDR2 is SNEGSKA (reference sequence). The CDR3 runs to 12 residues. Trimming took 5 bases from V and 12 from J; bases not matched to a gene: 9.

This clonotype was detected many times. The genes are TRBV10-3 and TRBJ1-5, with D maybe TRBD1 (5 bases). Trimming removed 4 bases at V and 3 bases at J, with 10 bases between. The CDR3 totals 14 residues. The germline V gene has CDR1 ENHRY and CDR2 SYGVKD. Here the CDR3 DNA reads TGTGCCATCAGTGGAGGGGTGGTCAATCAGCCCCAGCATTTT. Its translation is CAISGGVVNQPQHF.

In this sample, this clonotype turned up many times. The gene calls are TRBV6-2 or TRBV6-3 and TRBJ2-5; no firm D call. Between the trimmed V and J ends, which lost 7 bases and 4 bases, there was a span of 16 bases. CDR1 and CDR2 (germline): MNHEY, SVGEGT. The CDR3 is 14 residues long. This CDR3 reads CASTPLGIRETQYF. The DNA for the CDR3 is TGTGCCAGCACCCCTCTTGGTATTCGAGAGACCCAGTACTTC.